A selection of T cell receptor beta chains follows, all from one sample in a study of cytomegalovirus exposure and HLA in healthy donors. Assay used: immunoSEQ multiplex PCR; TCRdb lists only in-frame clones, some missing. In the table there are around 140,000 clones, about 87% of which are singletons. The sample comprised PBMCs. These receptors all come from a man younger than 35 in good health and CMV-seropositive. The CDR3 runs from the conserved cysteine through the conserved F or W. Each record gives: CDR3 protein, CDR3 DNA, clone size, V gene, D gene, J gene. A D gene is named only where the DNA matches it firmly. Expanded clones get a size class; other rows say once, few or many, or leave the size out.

CASSQDSGASGRGEQYF TGTGCCAGCAGCCAAGACAGCGGGGCTAGCGGGAGAGGAGAGCAGTACTTC - TRBV14 TRBD2 TRBJ2-7
CASSPQPSGRSSYEQYF TGTGCCAGCTCACCACAACCAAGCGGGAGGTCCTCCTACGAGCAGTACTTC - TRBV18 TRBD2 TRBJ2-7
CAWSVKGASPLHF TGTGCCTGGAGTGTAAAGGGGGCTTCACCCCTCCACTTT few TRBV30 TRBD1 TRBJ1-6
CASERDRSYNEQFF TGCGCCAGTGAGCGGGACCGCTCCTACAATGAGCAGTTCTTC - TRBV4-1 TRBD2 TRBJ2-1
CASSFDREAEAFF TGCGCCAGCAGCTTTGACAGGGAGGCTGAAGCTTTCTTT - TRBV5-1 TRBD1 TRBJ1-1
CASSPGQGNEQYF TGTGCCAGCTCACCGGGCCAGGGGAACGAGCAGTACTTC - TRBV18 - TRBJ2-7
CASSTPSGDTQYF TGTGCCAGCAGTACACCCTCGGGAGATACGCAGTATTTT once TRBV28 - TRBJ2-3
CASSDSEGNIQYF TGTGCCAGCAGTGACTCGGAGGGAAACATTCAGTACTTC few TRBV6-4 - TRBJ2-4
CASRTGQDGELFF TGTGCCAGCAGGACAGGGCAAGACGGGGAGCTGTTTTTT - TRBV28 TRBD1 TRBJ2-2
CASIRQGTYQETQYF TGTGCCAGCATTCGACAGGGTACCTACCAAGAGACCCAGTACTTC - TRBV2 TRBD1 TRBJ2-5
CASLGRNTGELFF TGTGCCAGCTTGGGGCGGAACACCGGGGAGCTGTTTTTT - TRBV7-9 - TRBJ2-2
CASSPSGGGNTIYF TGTGCCAGCAGCCCGTCAGGGGGTGGAAACACCATATATTTT - TRBV7-9 TRBD1 TRBJ1-3
CASSGVSGATGTQYF TGTGCCAGCAGCGGTGTGTCAGGGGCGACTGGGACCCAGTACTTC - TRBV21-1 - TRBJ2-5
CASNLVDLRAASFYGYTF TGTGCCAGCAACTTAGTGGACCTCAGGGCAGCCTCCTTCTATGGCTACACCTTC - TRBV7-9 - TRBJ1-2
CASSPQNRGHQPQHF TGTGCCAGCAGTCCCCAGAACAGGGGGCATCAGCCCCAGCATTTT - TRBV6-5 TRBD1 TRBJ1-5
CASSPTVKKNTEAFF TGTGCCAGTAGTCCTACCGTGAAGAAGAACACTGAAGCTTTCTTT - TRBV19 - TRBJ1-1
CASSLDPSSGNTIYF TGTGCCAGCAGCTTAGATCCGAGCTCTGGAAACACCATATATTTT - TRBV7-6 - TRBJ1-3
CASTLTPLGEQYF TGTGCCAGCACCCTCACCCCCCTCGGCGAGCAGTACTTC - TRBV27 - TRBJ2-7
CASSAQGNEQFF TGTGCCAGCAGCGCTCAGGGGAATGAGCAGTTCTTC - TRBV9 - TRBJ2-1
CASTRGGTGELFF TGTGCCAGCACTAGAGGGGGCACCGGGGAGCTGTTTTTT once TRBV28 - TRBJ2-2
CASSFLGTSGVTDTQYF TGCGCCAGCAGCTTCCTCGGGACTAGCGGGGTCACAGATACGCAGTATTTT - TRBV5-1 TRBD2 TRBJ2-3
CASNQQGAYNEQFF TGTGCCAGCAATCAACAGGGGGCGTACAATGAGCAGTTCTTC - TRBV6-5 TRBD1 TRBJ2-1
CASSHIAGGNNEQFF TGTGCCAGCAGCCACATAGCGGGAGGGAACAATGAGCAGTTCTTC - TRBV14 TRBD2 TRBJ2-1
CASSPNSSPGTGRYGYTF TGTGCCAGCAGCCCCAATTCATCTCCCGGGACAGGGAGATATGGCTACACCTTC - TRBV7-2 TRBD1 TRBJ1-2
CASSYRGGNEQFF TGTGCCAGCAGTTACAGGGGAGGGAATGAGCAGTTCTTC few TRBV6-5 TRBD2 TRBJ2-1
CASSPTGPEKLFF TGCGCCAGCAGCCCAACAGGGCCTGAAAAACTGTTTTTT - TRBV5-1 - TRBJ1-4
CASSIDLEIGQGFLYQPQHF TGTGCCAGTAGTATAGACCTAGAGATCGGACAGGGCTTTCTTTATCAGCCCCAGCATTTT - TRBV19 TRBD1 TRBJ1-5
CASSPDGRTMNTEAFF TGCGCCAGCAGCCCCGATGGACGGACTATGAACACTGAAGCTTTCTTT - TRBV5-1 - TRBJ1-1
CASSEDFTQDGYTF TGTGCCAGCAGTGAAGATTTTACCCAGGATGGCTACACCTTC many TRBV25-1 - TRBJ1-2
CASSYQQKITDTQYF TGTGCCAGCAGTTACCAACAGAAAATCACAGATACGCAGTATTTT - TRBV6-6 - TRBJ2-3
CASSPAASGRNEQFF TGTGCCAGCAGCCCGGCGGCTAGCGGGAGAAATGAGCAGTTCTTC - TRBV11-2 TRBD2 TRBJ2-1
CASSEDGLGGSEQYF TGTGCCAGCAGTGAAGATGGGTTAGGAGGATCCGAGCAGTACTTC - TRBV6-1 - TRBJ2-7
CASSHQTGRHDGYTF TGTGCCAGCAGCCACCAGACAGGGCGGCACGATGGCTACACCTTC - TRBV28 TRBD1 TRBJ1-2
CASSVTGTGELFF TGTGCCAGCAGCGTTACAGGCACCGGGGAGCTGTTTTTT few TRBV7-9 - TRBJ2-2
CASSSGGRDNEQFF TGTGCCAGCAGCTCGGGGGGCCGGGACAATGAGCAGTTCTTC - TRBV7-3 - TRBJ2-1
CASSRDFNSYNEQFF TGTGCCAGCAGCCGGGACTTCAACTCCTACAATGAGCAGTTCTTC - TRBV5-4 - TRBJ2-1
CASSRLGSTEAFF TGTGCCAGCAGCCGTTTGGGGAGCACTGAAGCTTTCTTT - TRBV7-9 - TRBJ1-1